A single sample is the source of the 15 T cell receptor beta chains below, sequenced in a study of blood T cell repertoires in COVID-19 (dated by TCRdb to the early 2020s). Receptors were amplified or captured by the immunoSEQ multiplex PCR assay. TCRdb obtained this table from immuneACCESS and retained in-frame rearrangements with V and J assigned. These tables miss some clones; where compared with another copy, unresolved V genes account for less than half of the shortfall, and the remainder is unexplained. The sample table holds fewer than 90,000 clones, of which nearly 90% were seen once. Clones ranked in the top ten supply 7% to 8% of the sample. Sequencing was performed on peripheral blood. These receptors originate from a man between 65 and 85 years old with acute or convalescent COVID-19.

V gene TRBV4-3 combines with J gene TRBJ1-2, with D perhaps matching TRBD1 (5 bases). Germline V gene sequence: CDR1 LGHNA, CDR2 YSLEER. Trimming shortened V by 1 base and J by 8 bases, and 20 bases separated the two germline ends. The CDR3 contains 16 residues. CDR3 DNA: TGCGCCAGCAGCCAAGCCATTCAGCGCGGGACGGGGGGCTACACCTTC. Translating it yields CASSQAIQRGTGGYTF.

DNA for the CDR3: TGTGCCAGCAGTGGGACAAGACCTTATGGCTACACCTTC. This translates into CASSGTRPYGYTF. This rearrangement joins TRBV28 to TRBJ1-2, with D perhaps TRBD1 (6 bases). Deletions cut 5 bases from V and 5 bases from J, with 12 bases between. The CDR3 length is 13 residues. The germline gives CDR1 MDHEN, CDR2 SYDVKM.

The chain couples TRBV5-3 to TRBJ2-1; tentatively, D is TRBD2 (6 bases). TRBV5-3 is reported as an ORF; its role is uncertain. The CDR3 is 15 amino acids. V was pared by 0 bases and J by 7 bases, with 14 bases between. DNA for the CDR3: TGTGCCAGAAGCTTGGGCGCGGGGCTCGGTAATGAGCAGTTCTTC. Protein sequence: CARSLGAGLGNEQFF.

The chain combines TRBV14 with TRBJ2-7; TRBD1 matches at 8 bases. Unmatched junction bases numbered 7, after V lost 0 bases and J lost 3 bases. In germline, CDR1 is SGHDN, CDR2 FVKESK. This CDR3 contains 16 residues. This CDR3 reads CASSQEDRVGNYEQYF. In DNA form, the CDR3 reads TGTGCCAGCAGCCAAGAGGACAGGGTAGGGAACTACGAGCAGTACTTC.

This clone was seen more than once but under ten times. The chain uses TRBV7-2 and TRBJ2-7, with TRBD2 as a possible D gene (7 bases). Germline V gene sequence: CDR1 SGHTA, CDR2 FQGNSA. This CDR3 comprises 15 residues. Trimming took 3 bases from V and 3 from J, leaving 15 bases between them. CDR3 sequence: CASSFSGGLNYEQYF. DNA for the CDR3: TGTGCCAGCAGCTTTTCCGGGGGGCTCAACTACGAGCAGTACTTC.

CDR3 nucleotides: TGTGCCAGCACGACAGGGTTTTCGACTAATGAAAAACTGTTTTTT. This codes for CASTTGFSTNEKLFF. V is TRBV6-5 and J is TRBJ1-4; TRBD1 matches at 7 bases. V lost 7 bases and J lost 2; bases outside the gene matches: 7. This CDR3 has 15 amino acids. Germline CDR1 reads MNHEY; CDR2 reads SVGAGI.

V and J are TRBV6-6 and TRBJ2-7; 8 bases align to TRBD2. In germline, CDR1 is MNHNY, CDR2 SVGAGI (reference sequence). Trimming at V came to 7 bases and at J to 2 bases, leaving 7 bases not matched to a gene. The CDR3 spans 14 residues. DNA for the CDR3: TGTGCCAGCACCTCAGCGGGGGCCACCTACGAGCAGTACTTC. Translated, it gives CASTSAGATYEQYF.

This chain connects TRBV7-2 to TRBJ2-7, with D unclear. The CDR3 consists of 15 residues. Germline loops: CDR1 SGHTA, CDR2 FQGNSA. The V end lost 1 base, the J end lost 4 bases, and 14 bases lay between the germline ends. The CDR3 here is CASSLDGSPRYEQYF. DNA of the CDR3: TGTGCCAGCAGCTTAGACGGTAGTCCTCGGTACGAGCAGTACTTC.

This clone occurred a few times. This chain joins TRBV5-6 and TRBJ2-7; unclear D gene. The CDR3 totals 14 residues. V was pared by 0 bases and J by 4 bases, with 11 bases between. CDR1 SGHDT and CDR2 YYEEEE come from the germline V gene. The CDR3 is CASSLELRGYEQYF. The CDR3 region has the DNA TGTGCCAGCAGCTTGGAACTTCGAGGTTACGAGCAGTACTTC.

V usage is TRBV3-1 (or the pseudogene TRBV3-2) and J usage is TRBJ1-2, with 8 bases aligning to TRBD1. This CDR3 spans 15 amino acids. The trim removed 4 bases at V and 3 bases at J, leaving 7 bases unmatched. The germline gives CDR1 LGHDT, CDR2 YNNKEL (reference sequence). CDR3 coding DNA: TGTGCCAGCAGCCTCGGACAGGGAAGCGACTATGGCTACACCTTC. Amino acids: CASSLGQGSDYGYTF.

This chain uses TRBV7-3 with TRBJ2-7, with 7 bases that match TRBD1. Germline CDR1 and CDR2: SGHTA and FQGTGA. The CDR3 has 13 residues. J gave up 6 bases and V 6 bases, and 8 bases lay outside the gene matches. The CDR3 coding sequence is TGTGCCAGCAGTCAACAGGGGACGGGCGAGCAGTACTTC. As protein: CASSQQGTGEQYF.

This sequence joins TRBV14 and TRBJ2-1; TRBD2 matches at 7 bases. Germline values: CDR1 SGHDN, CDR2 FVKESK. J was trimmed by 2 bases and V by 7 bases; bases with no gene match: 5. The CDR3 loop spans 14 amino acids. CDR3 protein: CASNGGSTYNEQFF. In DNA form, the CDR3 reads TGTGCCAGCAATGGCGGGAGTACCTACAATGAGCAGTTCTTC.

This clone has more than one count but fewer than ten. At one boundary the junction diverges from the germline segment, which might be a read error. V usage is TRBV5-4 and J usage is TRBJ1-4; D gene unclear. The germline gives CDR1 SGHNT, CDR2 YYREEE (reference sequence). The CDR3 covers 13 residues. The DNA for the CDR3 is TGTGCCAGCAGCCAAGACACCAATGCAAAACTGTTTTTT. Protein: CASSQDTNAKLFF. Looking up the rest from reference TRBV5-4 and TRBJ1-4 gives the full variable domain: ETGVTQSPTHLIKTRGQQVTLRCSSQSGHNTVSWYQQALGQGPQFIFQYYREEENGRGNFPPRFSGLQFPNYSSELNVNALELDDSALYLCASSQDTNAKLFFGSGTQLSVL.

The rearrangement joins TRBV7-2 to TRBJ2-3; 7 bases are a match to TRBD1. Germline-derived CDR1 and CDR2 are SGHTA and FQGNSA. With V trimmed by 2 bases and J by 6 bases, 8 bases remained unmatched. This CDR3 is 15 amino acids long. Here the CDR3 reads CASSLRADRADTQYF. CDR3 DNA: TGTGCCAGCAGCTTAAGGGCCGACAGGGCCGATACGCAGTATTTT.

A single count supports this clone. The chain recombines TRBV6-2 or TRBV6-3 with TRBJ2-7; 11 nucleotides agree with TRBD2. V gave up 4 bases and J gave up 1 base; unmatched junction bases: 9. Germline V lookup: CDR1 MNHEY, CDR2 SVGEGT. This CDR3 spans 17 amino acids. The CDR3 loop reads CASSSPPSGGPSYEQYF. The CDR3 region has the DNA TGTGCCAGCAGTTCCCCTCCTAGCGGGGGGCCGTCCTACGAGCAGTACTTC.